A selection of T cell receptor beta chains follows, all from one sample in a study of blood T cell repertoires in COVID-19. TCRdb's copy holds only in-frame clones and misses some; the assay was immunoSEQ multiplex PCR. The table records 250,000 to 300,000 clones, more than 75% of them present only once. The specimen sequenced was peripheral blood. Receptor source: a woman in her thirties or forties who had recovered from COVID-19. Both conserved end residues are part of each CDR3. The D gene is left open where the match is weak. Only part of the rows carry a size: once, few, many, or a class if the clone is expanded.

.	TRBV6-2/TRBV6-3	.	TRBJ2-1	CASSPQGQYNEQFF	TGTGCCAGCAGTCCCCAGGGCCAATACAATGAGCAGTTCTTC
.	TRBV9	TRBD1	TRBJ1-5	CASSPGQGFHQPQHF	TGTGCCAGCAGCCCGGGACAGGGCTTCCATCAGCCCCAGCATTTT
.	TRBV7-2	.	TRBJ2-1	CASSLVAGTGPNEQFF	TGTGCCAGCAGCTTAGTTGCGGGGACGGGGCCCAATGAGCAGTTCTTC
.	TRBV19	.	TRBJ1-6	CASSIGGSPLHF	TGTGCCAGTAGTATTGGGGGGTCACCCCTCCACTTT
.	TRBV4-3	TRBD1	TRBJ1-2	CASSQPGTGVKDYGYTF	TGCGCCAGCAGCCAACCGGGAACAGGGGTGAAGGACTATGGCTACACCTTC
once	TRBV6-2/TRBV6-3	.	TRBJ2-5	CASSYPQGWGKETQYF	TGTGCCAGCAGTTACCCCCAGGGGTGGGGGAAAGAGACCCAGTACTTC
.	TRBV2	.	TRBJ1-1	CASSTGFPASF	TGTGCCAGCAGCACAGGGTTCCCGGCCTCCTTT
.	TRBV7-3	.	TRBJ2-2	CASRGGNTGELFF	TGTGCCAGCAGAGGGGGGAACACCGGGGAGCTGTTTTTT
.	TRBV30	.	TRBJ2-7	CAWSVGVGTTNF	.
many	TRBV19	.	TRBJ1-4	CASSIGGAGSNEKLFF	TGTGCCAGTAGTATTGGTGGTGCAGGGTCTAATGAAAAACTGTTTTTT
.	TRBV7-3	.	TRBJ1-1	CASSPTGTEAFF	TGTGCCAGCAGCCCTACCGGCACTGAAGCTTTCTTT
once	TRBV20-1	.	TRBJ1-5	CSASGASNQPQHF	TGCAGTGCTAGTGGGGCAAGCAATCAGCCCCAGCATTTT
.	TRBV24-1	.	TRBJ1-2	CATSGGHRNYGYTF	TGTGCCACCAGTGGAGGCCACCGCAACTATGGCTACACCTTC
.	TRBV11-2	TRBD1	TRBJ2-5	CASSPGQGQETQYF	TGTGCCAGCAGCCCCGGACAGGGCCAAGAGACCCAGTACTTC
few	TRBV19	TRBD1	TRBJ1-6	CASDRGLPNSPLHF	TGTGCCAGTGACAGGGGCCTACCAAATTCACCCCTCCACTTT
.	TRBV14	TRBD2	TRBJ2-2	CASSHKLAGGIGELFF	TGTGCCAGCAGCCACAAACTAGCGGGAGGAATCGGGGAGCTGTTTTTT
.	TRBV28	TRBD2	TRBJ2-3	CASSFASGRADTQYF	TGTGCCAGCAGTTTTGCTAGCGGGAGGGCAGATACGCAGTATTTT
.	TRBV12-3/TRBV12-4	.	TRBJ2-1	CASREGLPEQFF	TGTGCCAGCAGGGAGGGGCTCCCCGAGCAGTTCTTC
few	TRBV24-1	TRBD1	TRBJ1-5	CATSDPQGVGQPQHF	TGTGCCACCAGTGACCCACAGGGGGTCGGGCAGCCCCAGCATTTT
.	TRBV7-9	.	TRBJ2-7	CASGPAWRDRYEQYF	TGTGCCAGCGGGCCGGCCTGGCGGGACCGCTACGAGCAGTACTTC
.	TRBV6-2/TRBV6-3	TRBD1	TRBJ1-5	CASSRQGFQPQHF	TGTGCCAGCAGTAGACAGGGGTTTCAGCCCCAGCATTTT
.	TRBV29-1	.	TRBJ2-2	CSVGGHLNTGELFF	TGCAGCGTTGGGGGACACCTGAACACCGGGGAGCTGTTTTTT
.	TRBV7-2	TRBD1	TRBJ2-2	CASRPTTGEAGELFF	TGTGCCAGCAGACCCACGACAGGGGAGGCCGGGGAGCTGTTTTTT
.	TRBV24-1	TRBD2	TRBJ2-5	CATSDPLAGGGETQYF	TGTGCCACCAGTGACCCACTAGCGGGAGGCGGGGAGACCCAGTACTTC
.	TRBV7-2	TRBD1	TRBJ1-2	CASSFSGGAGYGYTF	TGTGCCAGCAGCTTTTCAGGGGGCGCAGGCTATGGCTACACCTTC
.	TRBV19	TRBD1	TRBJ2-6	CARPPRQGGFPSGANVLTF	TGTGCCAGGCCCCCCCGACAGGGGGGTTTTCCCTCTGGGGCCAACGTCCTGACTTTC
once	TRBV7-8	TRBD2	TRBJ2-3	CASSLVVLADLTDTQYF	TGTGCCAGCAGCTTAGTGGTTCTAGCGGACCTCACAGATACGCAGTATTTT